This T cell receptor (beta chain) was identified during a study of molecular identifiers for immune sequencing clone quantification. This clonotype appeared a few times. What it binds is not known. Findings and caveats of the study: Clonotypes topping 20 RNA copies carried over 98% of effector molecules but under 1% of naive ones. Molecules of identical TCR sharing a barcode could underestimate highly expanded clone sizes.

TCRdb processed the PCR reads anew with MiXCR; each CDR3 protein has one entry. This sample yields around 460,000 distinct CDR3 sequences, of which around 21% are seen a single time; around 0.84% belongs to the top ten. The material sequenced was naive CD8+ T cells from blood, with Jurkat cell RNA spiked in. Specified subset: FACS-sorted CD8+CD4-CCR7+CD45RA+ naive T cells. This TCR was recovered from a human donor in good health. Some libraries in this study had Jurkat cell RNA spiked in.

CDR3 amino acids: CASRGLAGATDTQYF. The CDR3 DNA is TGTGCCAGCAGGGGACTAGCGGGGGCCACAGATACGCAGTATTTT. V is TRBV27 and J is TRBJ2-3; 14 bases agree with TRBD2. Looked up from germline, CDR1 is MNHEY and CDR2 is SMNVEV (reference sequence). The CDR3 contains 15 residues. V dropped 6 bases and J dropped 2; count of bases not matched to a gene: 1.